The 8 T cell receptor beta chains below come from one sample, sequenced in a study of spatial heterogeneity in lung cancer. In TCRdb, the 5' RACE reads were re-called with MiXCR into one record per CDR3 protein. The data show approximately 90,000 distinct CDR3 sequences, approximately 8.6% seen once. Time point given: sample taken at primary tumor resection. Sequencing of whole RNA from tumor, nontumor lung or frozen PBMC involved no sorting. The material was PBMCs, obtained at surgery. The source is a male donor with early-stage non-small cell lung cancer.

This clonotype was detected many times. This chain uses TRBV11-1 with TRBJ2-1, with TRBD1 as a possible D gene (6 bases). The germline CDR1 and CDR2 sequences are SGHAT and FQDESV (reference sequence). V was shortened by 5 bases and J by 5 bases, with 10 bases between the two germline ends. The CDR3 is made up of 13 amino acids. The CDR3 coding sequence is TGTGCCAGCAGCCAACGGACAGACAATGAGCAGTTCTTC. As protein: CASSQRTDNEQFF.

J is TRBJ2-7 and V is TRBV18; 8 bases match TRBD1. CDR1 and CDR2 from the germline V gene are KGHSH and LQKENI. The CDR3 contains 15 residues. V dropped 3 bases and J dropped 3; count of bases not matched to a gene: 7. The CDR3 DNA is TGTGCCAGCTCACCTGCACCAGGGGGCTACTACGAGCAGTACTTC. This codes for CASSPAPGGYYEQYF.

The rearrangement uses TRBV25-1 and TRBJ2-7; D ambiguous. The CDR3 has 13 residues. From germline, CDR1 is MGHDK and CDR2 SYGVNS. With 1 base removed from V and 1 base from J, the gap between germline ends came to 5 bases. The CDR3 here is CASSESISYEQYF. For the CDR3, the DNA is TGTGCCAGCAGTGAATCCATTTCCTACGAGCAGTACTTC.

This clonotype showed up many times. This chain uses TRBV27 with TRBJ1-5; D is ambiguous. The CDR3 covers 13 residues. V shed 8 bases and J shed 4 bases, with 12 bases lying between them. Germline V gene lookup returns CDR1 MNHEY and CDR2 SMNVEV (reference sequence). In nucleotides, the CDR3 is TGTGCCAGCTCCCGACACTATAATCAGCCCCAGCATTTT. Residues: CASSRHYNQPQHF.

This clonotype was recorded at least ten times. This chain connects TRBV4-3 to TRBJ1-6, with 7 bases lining up with TRBD1. The CDR3 consists of 15 residues. Germline V lookup: CDR1 LGHNA, CDR2 YSLEER. Trimming at V came to 0 bases and at J to 7 bases, leaving 3 bases not matched to a gene. The CDR3 DNA reads as TGCGCCAGCAGCCAAGAGGGACAGCCCAATTCACCCCTCCACTTT. Protein product: CASSQEGQPNSPLHF.

Ten or more counts support this clonotype. This chain links TRBV6-5 with TRBJ2-7; TRBD2 aligns across 7 bases. Trimming took 7 bases from V and 2 from J; bases not matched to a gene: 8. The germline V gene encodes CDR1 MNHEY and CDR2 SVGAGI. This CDR3 is 14 amino acids long. CDR3 bases: TGTGCCAGCACGACGGGCGGGAGAACCTACGAGCAGTACTTC. This sequence encodes CASTTGGRTYEQYF.

In its sample, this clonotype was seen a few times. This chain connects TRBV28 to TRBJ2-7, with D maybe TRBD2 (6 bases). Trimming took 2 bases from V and 4 from J, leaving 12 bases between them. The germline V gene has CDR1 MDHEN and CDR2 SYDVKM. The CDR3 covers 14 residues. The CDR3 bases are TGTGCCAGCAGTTTAGGGGACTCCCAGTACGAGCAGTACTTC. This encodes CASSLGDSQYEQYF.

This clonotype was counted only a few times. This sequence joins TRBV28 and TRBJ2-2, with D possibly matching TRBD2 (7 bases). The CDR3 totals 13 residues. The germline CDR1 and CDR2 sequences are MDHEN and SYDVKM. The CDR3 loop is CVTYREGTGELFF. CDR3 nucleotide sequence: TGTGTCACCTACAGGGAGGGCACCGGGGAGCTGTTTTTT.